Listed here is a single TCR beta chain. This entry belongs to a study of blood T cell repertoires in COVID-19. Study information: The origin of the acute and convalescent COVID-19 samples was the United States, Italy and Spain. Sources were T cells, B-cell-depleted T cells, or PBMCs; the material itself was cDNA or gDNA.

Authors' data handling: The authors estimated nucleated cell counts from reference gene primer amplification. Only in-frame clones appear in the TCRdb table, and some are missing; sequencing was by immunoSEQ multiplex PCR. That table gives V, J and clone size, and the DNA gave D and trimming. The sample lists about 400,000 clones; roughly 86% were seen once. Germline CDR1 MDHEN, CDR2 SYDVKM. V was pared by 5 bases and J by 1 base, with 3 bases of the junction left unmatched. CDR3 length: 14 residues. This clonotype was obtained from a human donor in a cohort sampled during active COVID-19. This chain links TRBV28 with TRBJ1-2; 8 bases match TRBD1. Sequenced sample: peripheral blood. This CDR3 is CASSTGQGNYGYTF. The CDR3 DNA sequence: TGTGCCAGCAGTACAGGACAGGGTAACTATGGCTACACCTTC.